Listed here is a single T cell receptor beta chain. Other DNA sequences from this sample encode an identical CDR3 as well. CDR1 is SGHVS and CDR2 is FQNEAQ in the germline V gene. The CDR3 consists of 14 residues. Trimming took off 3 bases at V and 7 bases at J, with 13 bases between the two ends. These data belong to a study of shared clonotypes between healthy human individuals. CD45RO-negative CD8 cells positively selected for CCR7 made up the naive population, which excluded terminally differentiated effector memory CD45RA+ cells. All participating donors were Caucasian adults from Nashville, Tennessee. Replicate PCRs from sorted subsets contained approximately 200 ng DNA, which is some 30,000 T cell genomes. Here immunoSEQ multiplex PCR was the method, and the copy in TCRdb shows in-frame clones only, minus some. The sample contains about 700,000 clones, about 91% of which appear only once.

The sequenced material came from naive CD8+ T cells sorted from blood. The chain joins TRBV7-8 to TRBJ1-5; possible D gene TRBD1, 5 bases. This receptor was identified in a young man in good health. The CDR3, as DNA: TGTGCCAGCAGCTTCCAGGGTGGCGACCAGCCCCAGCATTTT. Its protein product is CASSFQGGDQPQHF.